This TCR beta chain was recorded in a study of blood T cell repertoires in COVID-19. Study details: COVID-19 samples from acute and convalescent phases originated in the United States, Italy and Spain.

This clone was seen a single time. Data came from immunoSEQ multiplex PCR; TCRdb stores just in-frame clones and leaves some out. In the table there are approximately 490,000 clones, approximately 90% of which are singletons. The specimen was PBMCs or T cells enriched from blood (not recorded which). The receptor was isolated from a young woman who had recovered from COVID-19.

DNA of the CDR3: TGCAGCGTTGGCATGTCGGCGGATTACCCCCAGCATTTT. It encodes CSVGMSADYPQHF. The rearrangement joins TRBV29-1 to TRBJ1-5; D unclear. CDR3 length: 13 amino acids. CDR1 SQVTM and CDR2 ANQGSEA come from the germline V gene. Deletions cut 4 bases from V and 10 bases from J, with 17 bases between.